The 21 T cell receptor beta chains below were found in one sample sequenced in a study of blood T cell repertoires in COVID-19. Profiled with immunoSEQ multiplex PCR; TCRdb holds only in-frame clones, not every one. The data hold 65,000 to 80,000 clones, with about 87% observed a single time. The sequenced sample was peripheral blood. Receptors were obtained from a man aged 50 or older with active COVID-19.

This chain links TRBV27 with TRBJ2-7; TRBD2 matches at 10 bases. CDR1 MNHEY and CDR2 SMNVEV come from the germline V gene (reference sequence). The ends lost 4 bases at V and 3 bases at J; junction bases unmatched: 6. This CDR3 comprises 15 residues. The CDR3: CASSSVTSGDYEQYF. DNA for the CDR3: TGTGCCAGCAGTTCCGTTACTAGCGGGGACTACGAGCAGTACTTC.

In this sample, this clone turned up a few times. This rearrangement joins TRBV6-5 to TRBJ2-7; possible D gene TRBD1, 5 bases. Germline V gene sequence: CDR1 MNHEY, CDR2 SVGAGI. Trimming removed 0 bases at V and 10 bases at J, with 22 bases between. The CDR3 is made up of 16 amino acids. The CDR3: CASSYSRNRLTKVQYF. In DNA form, the CDR3 reads TGTGCCAGCAGTTACTCGAGAAACAGGCTCACGAAGGTACAGTACTTC.

The chain joins TRBV6-6 to TRBJ2-7; possibly TRBD2 for D (5 bases). Trimming took off 6 bases at V and 7 bases at J, with 16 bases between the two ends. Per the germline V gene, CDR1 is MNHNY and CDR2 is SVGAGI (reference sequence). The CDR3 has 13 residues. The DNA for the CDR3 is TGTGCCAGCAGACTAGGACTGGCGAGTGAGCAGTACTTC. It codes for CASRLGLASEQYF.

This clone was detected a few times. In DNA form, the CDR3 reads TGTGCCACCAGCAGAGATCCGGGGGGGGCGAACGAGCAGTACTTC. It yields the protein CATSRDPGGANEQYF. The rearrangement uses TRBV15 and TRBJ2-7; 8 nucleotides align to TRBD2. This CDR3 has 15 amino acids. The J segment lost 5 bases and the V segment lost 0 bases, leaving 6 bases of the junction unmatched. Looked up from germline, CDR1 is LNHNV and CDR2 is YYDKDF (reference sequence). Drawing the rest from reference TRBV15 and TRBJ2-7, the complete variable domain is DAMVIQNPRYQVTQFGKPVTLSCSQTLNHNVMYWYQQKSSQAPKLLFHYYDKDFNNEADTPDNFQSRRPNTSFCFLDIRSPGLGDTAMYLCATSRDPGGANEQYFGPGTRLTVT.

The genes are TRBV20-1 and TRBJ2-7; no reliable D call. The CDR3 has 14 residues. Germline loops: CDR1 DFQATT, CDR2 SNEGSKA (reference sequence). V lost 3 bases, J lost 0 bases, and 12 bases lay in between. CDR3 nucleotide sequence: TGCAGTGCTAGTTCTGTCATGGCCTCCTACGAGCAGTACTTC. Protein sequence: CSASSVMASYEQYF.

The V and J genes are TRBV28 and TRBJ1-1, with D unclear. Trimming took 2 bases from V and 9 from J, leaving 7 bases between them. This CDR3 spans 11 amino acids. Germline CDR1 and CDR2: MDHEN and SYDVKM. CDR3 bases: TGTGCCAGCAGTTTAACGAGGCAAGCTTTCTTT. This translates into CASSLTRQAFF.

Concerning this clone itself: The same CDR3 can be traced to other DNA sequences in this sample. This chain uses TRBV28 with TRBJ1-2; no clear D gene. The length of the CDR3 is 12 residues. CDR1 is MDHEN and CDR2 is SYDVKM in the germline V gene. Trimming stripped 4 bases from V and 2 bases from J, with 5 bases between. The CDR3 sequence: CASSSGNYGYTF. In nucleotides, the CDR3 is TGTGCCAGCAGTTCGGGGAACTATGGCTACACCTTC.

The chain combines TRBV4-3 with TRBJ2-2; D perhaps matches TRBD2 (6 bases). The CDR3 is 16 residues long. Trimming shortened V by 1 base and J by 4 bases, and 13 bases separated the two germline ends. The germline gives CDR1 LGHNA, CDR2 YSLEER. The chain's CDR3 is CASSQGAGQTTGELFF. CDR3 in DNA: TGCGCCAGCAGCCAAGGGGCGGGGCAGACCACCGGGGAGCTGTTTTTT.

The V gene is TRBV27, the J gene TRBJ2-3; D unresolved. V was clipped by 3 bases and J by 2 bases, with 21 bases between them. Germline lookup yields CDR1 MNHEY and CDR2 SMNVEV (reference sequence). This CDR3 is 18 amino acids long. This CDR3 reads CASSFPVVRITHTDTQYF. CDR3 bases: TGTGCCAGCAGTTTCCCTGTGGTGAGGATCACACACACAGATACGCAGTATTTT.

CDR3 protein: CASSVDPRQGTEAFF. DNA for the CDR3: TGTGCCAGCAGCGTAGACCCTCGGCAGGGGACTGAAGCTTTCTTT. The J gene is TRBJ1-1, the V gene TRBV9; D perhaps matches TRBD1 (6 bases). Germline lookup yields CDR1 SGDLS and CDR2 YYNGEE. V dropped 0 bases and J dropped 5 bases, with 14 bases sitting between them. The CDR3 is made up of 15 amino acids. Full variable domain (remainder filled in from reference TRBV9 and TRBJ1-1): DSGVTQTPKHLITATGQRVTLRCSPRSGDLSVYWYQQSLDQGLQFLIQYYNGEERAKGNILERFSAQQFPDLHSELNLSSLELGDSALYFCASSVDPRQGTEAFFGQGTRLTVV.

The chain uses TRBV4-1 and TRBJ1-1, with unresolved D. Per the germline V gene, CDR1 is MGHRA and CDR2 is YSYEKL. Trimming stripped 4 bases from V and 2 bases from J, with 8 bases between. This CDR3 region has 13 residues. CDR3 DNA sequence: TGCGCCAGCAGCCCTAACGTAAACACTGAAGCTTTCTTT. It encodes CASSPNVNTEAFF.

The J gene is TRBJ2-1, the V gene TRBV29-1, with 15 nucleotides matching TRBD2. J gave up 7 bases and V 6 bases, and 10 bases lay outside the gene matches. Germline V gene sequence: CDR1 SQVTM, CDR2 ANQGSEA. The CDR3 covers 16 residues. CDR3 in amino acids: CSVDGLAGGPSNEQFF. The CDR3 DNA sequence: TGCAGCGTGGACGGACTAGCGGGGGGGCCTTCGAATGAGCAGTTCTTC.

The rearrangement uses TRBV10-3 and TRBJ2-1; 16 bases line up with TRBD2. The germline V gene encodes CDR1 ENHRY and CDR2 SYGVKD. CDR3 length: 15 residues. The ends lost 8 bases at V and 5 bases at J; junction bases unmatched: 3. The CDR3, as DNA: TGTGCCATCGGGGGACTAGCGGGAGGGGACAATGAGCAGTTCTTC. Protein: CAIGGLAGGDNEQFF.

The chain has TRBV6-5 and TRBJ1-5; D gene uncertain. There are 15 residues in the CDR3. Germline V CDR1 and CDR2: MNHEY, SVGAGI. Trimming removed 2 bases at V and 2 bases at J, with 10 bases between. This CDR3 is CASSYGSGGNQPQHF. The CDR3 DNA reads TGTGCCAGCAGTTACGGATCGGGTGGCAATCAGCCCCAGCATTTT.

This chain connects TRBV4-1 to TRBJ1-4; 11 positions agree with TRBD1. Germline V gene sequence: CDR1 MGHRA, CDR2 YSYEKL. The CDR3 contains 16 residues. The junction had 4 bases not matched to a gene; V was cut back by 0 bases and J by 7 bases. The CDR3 sequence is CASSQDPGTGGEKLFF. CDR3 nucleotide sequence: TGCGCCAGCAGCCAAGATCCAGGGACAGGGGGTGAAAAACTGTTTTTT.

The chain couples TRBV19 to TRBJ2-6, with D possibly being TRBD2 (8 bases). CDR1 is LNHDA, CDR2 SQIVND, per germline (reference sequence). The germline V and J ends were trimmed by 3 bases and 11 bases, with 17 bases remaining between them. This CDR3 has 15 amino acids. The CDR3 sequence: CASSISGTAFDVLTF. CDR3 DNA: TGTGCCAGTAGTATTAGCGGGACAGCCTTTGACGTCCTGACTTTC.

V is TRBV4-1 and J is TRBJ2-1, with 11 bases matching TRBD2. J gave up 8 bases and V 3 bases, and 9 bases lay outside the gene matches. The CDR3 runs to 16 residues. CDR1 is MGHRA and CDR2 is YSYEKL in the germline V gene. The CDR3 reads CASSQPTSGGRDEQFF. The CDR3 DNA follows: TGCGCCAGCAGCCAGCCAACTAGCGGGGGTCGGGATGAGCAGTTCTTC.

V and J are TRBV6-2 or TRBV6-3 and TRBJ1-2; a weak D match, TRBD1 (5 bases). Trimming removed 0 bases at V and 7 bases at J, with 18 bases between. The CDR3 extends over 16 amino acids. Germline CDR1 is MNHEY and CDR2 is SVGEGT. The CDR3 sequence: CASSYSQRGVEGGYTF. The CDR3 DNA reads as TGTGCCAGCAGTTACTCTCAACGGGGGGTAGAAGGTGGCTACACCTTC.

This chain links TRBV5-8 with TRBJ2-3; TRBD2 agrees at 8 bases. J was trimmed by 1 base and V by 0 bases; bases with no gene match: 7. This CDR3 spans 17 amino acids. Germline V lookup: CDR1 SGHTS, CDR2 YDEGEE. The CDR3: CASSLAGGGSGTDTQYF. CDR3 coding DNA: TGTGCCAGCAGCTTGGCCGGGGGGGGATCGGGCACAGATACGCAGTATTTT.

The CDR3 spells CASSPGTANEKLFF. The CDR3 bases are TGTGCCAGCAGCCCGGGGACAGCAAATGAAAAACTGTTTTTT. The rearrangement joins TRBV7-9 to TRBJ1-4; 7 nucleotides match TRBD1. In germline, CDR1 is SEHNR, CDR2 FQNEAQ (reference sequence). This CDR3 is built from 14 residues. The ends lost 5 bases at V and 5 bases at J; junction bases unmatched: 5.

V and J are TRBV27 and TRBJ2-7; D is perhaps TRBD2 (6 bases). V lost 4 bases to trimming and J lost 1 base, with 8 bases between them. Germline loops: CDR1 MNHEY, CDR2 SMNVEV (reference sequence). The CDR3 runs to 13 residues. CDR3 sequence: CASSYGGSYEQYF. CDR3 DNA: TGTGCCAGCAGTTACGGGGGTTCCTACGAGCAGTACTTC.